Listed here are 2 T cell receptor beta chains from one sample, sequenced in a study of blood T cell repertoires in COVID-19. Profiling relied on immunoSEQ multiplex PCR, and the TCRdb table lists in-frame clones only, not all of them. In the table there are about 120,000 clones, roughly 82% of which are singletons. Input material: peripheral blood. The receptors shown here come from a human donor in a cohort sampled during active COVID-19.

The chain links TRBV5-8 to TRBJ2-4, with 7 bases lining up with TRBD1. The V segment lost 3 bases and the J segment 0 bases; nucleotides outside the gene matches: 6. The germline V gene encodes CDR1 SGHTS and CDR2 YDEGEE. This CDR3 is built from 16 residues. CDR3 nucleotides: TGTGCCAGCAGCTGGACACAGGGGATAGCCAAAAACATTCAGTACTTC. As protein: CASSWTQGIAKNIQYF.

The chain uses TRBV7-8 and TRBJ2-3; 7 bases are shared with TRBD1. Germline trimming cut 0 bases from V and 0 bases from J; bases unmatched to any gene: 12. The germline V gene has CDR1 SGHVS and CDR2 FQNEAQ. This CDR3 region has 19 residues. In nucleotides, the CDR3 is TGTGCCAGCAGCTTAGCAAGGAGGACAGGCCAGAGTAGCACAGATACGCAGTATTTT. Its translation: CASSLARRTGQSSTDTQYF.